A single sample is the source of the 3 T cell receptor beta chains below, sequenced in a study of T cells in Graves' hyperthyroidism and ophthalmopathy. RNA transcripts gave rise to amplified TCR beta CDR3 regions. HTBI primers were employed in a first-round RT-PCR of the TCR CDR3. TCRdb passed the multiplex PCR reads through MiXCR, listing each CDR3 protein once. The sample shows a few hundred thousand distinct CDR3 sequences, about 15% of them seen only once. Sequencing was done on a sample of blood. All receptors come from a woman aged 25 to 39 with Graves' hyperthyroidism.

This clonotype appeared many times. The chain links TRBV2 to TRBJ1-1; D is unclear. The CDR3 has 10 residues. The V gene's germline CDR1 is SNHLY and CDR2 FYNNEI. V dropped 7 bases and J dropped 4 bases, with 4 bases sitting between them. Here the CDR3 reads CASIVTEAFF. The CDR3 DNA reads TGTGCCAGCATAGTCACTGAAGCTTTCTTT.

This clonotype has more than one count but fewer than ten. This chain uses TRBV28 with TRBJ1-2, with D unclear. V was shortened by 4 bases and J by 8 bases, with 11 bases between the two germline ends. CDR1 MDHEN and CDR2 SYDVKM come from the germline V gene. The CDR3 is 12 amino acids. The CDR3 DNA follows: TGTGCCAGCAGTTGGGGAGTCGAGGGCTACACCTTC. Amino acids: CASSWGVEGYTF.

In this sample, this clonotype turned up many times. The chain recombines TRBV20-1 with TRBJ2-7, with TRBD2 matching 9 bases. The CDR3 contains 13 residues. Germline values: CDR1 DFQATT, CDR2 SNEGSKA (reference sequence). V gave up 6 bases and J gave up 8 bases; unmatched junction bases: 11. Here the CDR3 reads CSAAPSGTLQQYF. The CDR3 DNA reads TGCAGTGCGGCCCCTAGCGGGACCCTTCAGCAGTACTTC.